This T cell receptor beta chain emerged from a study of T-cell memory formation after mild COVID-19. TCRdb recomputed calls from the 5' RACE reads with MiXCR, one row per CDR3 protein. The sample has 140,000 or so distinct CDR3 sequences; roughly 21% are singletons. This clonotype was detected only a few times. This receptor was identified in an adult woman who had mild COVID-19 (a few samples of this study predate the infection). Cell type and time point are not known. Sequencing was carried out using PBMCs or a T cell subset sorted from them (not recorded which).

CDR3 nucleotide sequence: TGTGCCAGCAGTCTACTAGCGGGGGGAGAGACCCAGTACTTC. This codes for CASSLLAGGETQYF. The chain recombines TRBV12-3 or TRBV12-4 with TRBJ2-5, with 12 bases aligning to TRBD2. Unmatched junction bases numbered 2, after V lost 5 bases and J lost 4 bases. CDR3 length: 14 residues.